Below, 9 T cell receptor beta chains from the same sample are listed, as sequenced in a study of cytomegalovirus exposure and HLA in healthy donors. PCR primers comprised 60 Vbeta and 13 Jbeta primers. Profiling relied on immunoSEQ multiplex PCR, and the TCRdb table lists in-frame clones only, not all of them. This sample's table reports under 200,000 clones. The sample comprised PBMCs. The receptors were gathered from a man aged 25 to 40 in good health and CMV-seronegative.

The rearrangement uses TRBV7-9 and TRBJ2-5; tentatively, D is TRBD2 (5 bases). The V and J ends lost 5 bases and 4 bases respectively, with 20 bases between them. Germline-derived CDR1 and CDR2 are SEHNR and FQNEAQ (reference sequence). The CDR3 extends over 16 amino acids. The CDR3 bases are TGTGCCAGCAGCCTCCGGGGTGGGGTTCGGGGAGAGACCCAGTACTTC. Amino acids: CASSLRGGVRGETQYF.

Here the CDR3 reads CASSSQGVGELFF. Written as DNA, the CDR3 is TGTGCCAGCAGCTCACAGGGTGTCGGGGAGCTGTTTTTT. This chain uses TRBV7-9 with TRBJ2-2, with a tentative D call TRBD1 (6 bases). The V gene's germline CDR1 is SEHNR and CDR2 FQNEAQ (reference sequence). CDR3 length: 13 amino acids. V was clipped by 4 bases and J by 7 bases, with 10 bases between them.

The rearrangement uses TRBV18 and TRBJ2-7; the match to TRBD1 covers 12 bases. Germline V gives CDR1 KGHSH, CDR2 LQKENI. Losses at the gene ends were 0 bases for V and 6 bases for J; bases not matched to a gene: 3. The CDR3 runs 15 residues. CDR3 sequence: CASSPPGQGASEQYF. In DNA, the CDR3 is TGTGCCAGCTCACCACCGGGACAGGGGGCGTCCGAGCAGTACTTC.

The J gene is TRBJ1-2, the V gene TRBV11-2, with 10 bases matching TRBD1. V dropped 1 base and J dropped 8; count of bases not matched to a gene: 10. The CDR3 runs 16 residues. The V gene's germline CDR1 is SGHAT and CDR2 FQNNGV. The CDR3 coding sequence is TGTGCCAGCAGCTTAGTGACAGGGGGCTCAATAAGCGGCTACACCTTC. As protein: CASSLVTGGSISGYTF.

The DNA of the CDR3 is TGTGCCAGCAGCTTAGAGGGGGGGGTGAACACTGAAGCTTTCTTT. It specifies CASSLEGGVNTEAFF. The chain combines TRBV7-9 with TRBJ1-1; D perhaps matches TRBD1 (6 bases). The CDR3 sequence is 15 residues long. Germline CDR1 SEHNR, CDR2 FQNEAQ (reference sequence). Trimming shortened V by 1 base and J by 0 bases, and 9 bases separated the two germline ends.

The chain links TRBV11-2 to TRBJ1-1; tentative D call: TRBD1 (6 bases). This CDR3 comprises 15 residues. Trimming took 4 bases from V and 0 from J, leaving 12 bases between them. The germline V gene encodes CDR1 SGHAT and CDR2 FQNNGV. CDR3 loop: CASSYDRLMNTEAFF. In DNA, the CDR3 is TGTGCCAGCAGCTACGACAGGTTGATGAACACTGAAGCTTTCTTT.

The chain's CDR3 is CAISEFQDKAYEQYF. The CDR3 coding sequence is TGTGCCATCAGTGAGTTCCAGGACAAGGCCTACGAGCAGTACTTC. V is TRBV10-3 and J is TRBJ2-7; D is perhaps TRBD1 (5 bases). The V gene lost 1 base and the J gene lost 2 bases, with 12 bases spanning the gap. The CDR3 has 15 residues. Germline CDR1 is ENHRY and CDR2 is SYGVKD.

In DNA, the CDR3 is TGCGCCAGTAAGAGACTAGCGGGATCGGATACGCAGTATTTT. It codes for CASKRLAGSDTQYF. The chain combines TRBV5-1 with TRBJ2-3; 11 nucleotides agree with TRBD2. Germline V gene data show CDR1 as SGHRS and CDR2 as YFSETQ. The CDR3 is 14 amino acids. J lost 6 bases, V lost 8 bases, and 8 bases had no gene match.

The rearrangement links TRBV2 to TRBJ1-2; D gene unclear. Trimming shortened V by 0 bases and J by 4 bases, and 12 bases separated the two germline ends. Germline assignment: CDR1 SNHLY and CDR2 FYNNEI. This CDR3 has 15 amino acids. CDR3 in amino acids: CASSEAREFSYGYTF. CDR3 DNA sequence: TGTGCCAGCAGTGAAGCGCGAGAGTTTAGCTATGGCTACACCTTC.